This TCR beta chain was profiled in a study of shared clonotypes between healthy human individuals. This CDR3 is built from 14 residues. Between the trimmed V and J ends, which lost 3 bases and 7 bases, there was a span of 15 bases. CDR1 and CDR2 (germline): MDHEN, SYDVKM. The data were produced by immunoSEQ multiplex PCR, yet TCRdb's version contains in-frame clones alone and is incomplete. The sample comprises some 500,000 clones, 90% to 97% of which are singletons, and around 0.067% rests with the top ten. V usage is TRBV28 and J usage is TRBJ1-2; D possibly corresponds to TRBD1 (6 bases). This TCR was recovered from a woman aged 30 to 39 in good health. Sequencing input: naive CD4+ T cells sorted from blood. Subset here: CD45RA+ positively selected. This CDR3 is CASSFRGAHFGYTF. CDR3 DNA: TGTGCCAGCAGTTTTCGGGGGGCGCATTTTGGCTACACCTTC.